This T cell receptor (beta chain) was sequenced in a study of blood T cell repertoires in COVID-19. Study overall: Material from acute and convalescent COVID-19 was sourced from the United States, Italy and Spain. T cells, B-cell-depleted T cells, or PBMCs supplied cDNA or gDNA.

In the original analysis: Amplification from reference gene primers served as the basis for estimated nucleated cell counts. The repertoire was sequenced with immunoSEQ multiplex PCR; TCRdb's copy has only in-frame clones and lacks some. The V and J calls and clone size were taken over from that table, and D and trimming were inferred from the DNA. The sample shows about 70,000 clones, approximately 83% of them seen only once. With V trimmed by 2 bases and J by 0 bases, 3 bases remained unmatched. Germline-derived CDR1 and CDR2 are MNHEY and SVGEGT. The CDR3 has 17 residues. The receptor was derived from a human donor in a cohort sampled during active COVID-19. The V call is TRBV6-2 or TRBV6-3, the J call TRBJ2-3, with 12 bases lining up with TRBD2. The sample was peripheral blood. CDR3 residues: CASSYPTSGGSTDTQYF. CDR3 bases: TGTGCCAGCAGTTACCCGACTAGCGGGGGAAGCACAGATACGCAGTATTTT.